The next 30 T cell receptor beta chains were all read from a single sample in a study of T cell clonotyping in hematopoietic cell transplantation (dated by TCRdb to about 2021). The time point label of this sample denotes: 100 days after allo-HCT. Library preparation was by the immunoSEQ multiplex PCR assay. TCRdb's version of the immuneACCESS table is confined to in-frame rearrangements and falls short of the full clone set. An unresolved V gene accounts for under half of the shortfall where checked; the remainder is of unknown origin. The sample contains fewer than 20,000 clones, approximately 81% of them found a single time. The ten largest account for around 4% of the sample. The sequences come from PBMCs, collected 100 days after allogeneic stem cell transplant. Receptor source: a male patient aged 60-69 years who had an allogeneic stem cell transplant from a related donor, so the T cells may come from the graft donor. Some clones in this sample may be carry-over from other donors' samples.

The gene calls are TRBV11-2 and TRBJ1-1; perhaps TRBD1 as D (5 bases). The germline CDR1 and CDR2 sequences are SGHAT and FQNNGV. Trimming left V 11 bases short and J 4 bases short, with 11 bases between. This CDR3 region has 11 residues. This chain's CDR3 is CASAGGTEAFF. The CDR3 region has the DNA TGTGCCTCAGCCGGGGGCACTGAAGCTTTCTTT.

This clone appeared a single time. The chain couples TRBV6-5 to TRBJ2-3, with D possibly TRBD2 on 6 matching bases. The V gene's germline CDR1 is MNHEY and CDR2 SVGAGI. There are 12 residues in the CDR3. Trimming removed 2 bases from V and 14 bases from J, with 14 bases in between. In nucleotides, the CDR3 is TGTGCCAGCAGTTACGAGGGACTCAAAACGTATTTT. It translates to CASSYEGLKTYF.

V usage is TRBV4-1 and J usage is TRBJ2-7; 7 bases are shared with TRBD1. The CDR3 runs to 14 residues. V gave up 7 bases and J gave up 5 bases; unmatched junction bases: 11. From germline, CDR1 is MGHRA and CDR2 YSYEKL. This chain's CDR3 is CASTLEGADHEQYF. CDR3 in DNA: TGCGCCAGCACCCTAGAGGGGGCCGATCACGAGCAGTACTTC.

The sample holds a few counts of this clone. The chain is built from TRBV29-1 and TRBJ2-7, with 7 bases aligning to TRBD1. Germline V gives CDR1 SQVTM, CDR2 ANQGSEA. The CDR3 is 13 amino acids. The junction had 6 bases not matched to a gene; V was cut back by 5 bases and J by 2 bases. CDR3 DNA: TGCAGCGTTAGACAGGGAGTAGCCTACGAGCAGTACTTC. Translating gives CSVRQGVAYEQYF.

This chain links TRBV6-1 with TRBJ1-5, with a possible D match to TRBD1 (5 bases). Trimming left V 0 bases short and J 6 bases short, with 9 bases between. The CDR3 runs 14 residues. Germline lookup yields CDR1 MNHNS and CDR2 SASEGT. CDR3 nucleotides: TGTGCCAGCAGTGAAGCAGGGGACCCTCAGCCCCAGCATTTT. Translated: CASSEAGDPQPQHF.

This chain joins TRBV4-1 and TRBJ1-5, with D perhaps matching TRBD1 (6 bases). V was pared by 2 bases and J by 4 bases, with 12 bases between. Germline V gene sequence: CDR1 MGHRA, CDR2 YSYEKL. The CDR3 runs to 15 residues. DNA of the CDR3: TGCGCCAGCAGCCAATTGGACAGCTTTAATCAGCCCCAGCATTTT. This encodes CASSQLDSFNQPQHF.

The chain combines TRBV7-2 with TRBJ1-2; D perhaps matches TRBD1 (6 bases). This CDR3 is 14 amino acids long. Germline V gene sequence: CDR1 SGHTA, CDR2 FQGNSA. Trimming stripped 5 bases from V and 2 bases from J, with 12 bases between. The CDR3 coding sequence is TGTGCCAGCAGCCCGGACAGTTTAAACTATGGCTACACCTTC. It codes for CASSPDSLNYGYTF.

The V gene is TRBV5-1, the J gene TRBJ2-2; D remains unclear. The CDR3 is 15 amino acids. Germline V gene lookup returns CDR1 SGHRS and CDR2 YFSETQ. V shed 2 bases and J shed 5 bases, with 13 bases lying between them. The CDR3 protein is CASSFLNSETGELFF. The CDR3 bases are TGCGCCAGCAGCTTTCTCAACAGCGAGACCGGGGAGCTGTTTTTT.

This chain joins TRBV5-1 and TRBJ1-2; 9 bases are a match to TRBD1. CDR1 and CDR2 from the germline V gene are SGHRS and YFSETQ. The CDR3 is 14 residues long. J gave up 8 bases and V 1 base, and 6 bases lay outside the gene matches. CDR3 loop: CASSLLQGAQGYTF. In DNA, the CDR3 is TGCGCCAGCAGCTTGCTACAGGGGGCACAAGGCTACACCTTC.

The chain joins TRBV7-2 to TRBJ2-6; 8 bases are a match to TRBD1. Germline-derived CDR1 and CDR2 are SGHTA and FQGNSA. J lost 1 base, V lost 2 bases, and 4 bases had no gene match. The CDR3 is made up of 17 amino acids. This chain's CDR3 is CASSLRTGPSGANVLTF. DNA of the CDR3: TGTGCCAGCAGCTTACGGACAGGGCCTTCTGGGGCCAACGTCCTGACTTTC. Based on the CDR3 plus reference TRBV7-2 and TRBJ2-6, the full variable domain is GAGVSQSPSNKVTEKGKDVELRCDPISGHTALYWYRQSLGQGLEFLIYFQGNSAPDKSGLPSDRFSAERTGGSVSTLTIQRTQQEDSAVYLCASSLRTGPSGANVLTFGAGSRLTVL.

The chain links TRBV28 to TRBJ1-1; D ambiguous. Germline lookup yields CDR1 MDHEN and CDR2 SYDVKM. V shed 3 bases and J shed 7 bases, with 15 bases lying between them. The CDR3 covers 14 residues. The chain's CDR3 is CASSFTRRVDEAFF. The CDR3 bases are TGTGCCAGCAGTTTTACCCGGAGGGTTGATGAAGCTTTCTTT. The full variable domain, completed using reference TRBV28 and TRBJ1-1, is DVKVTQSSRYLVKRTGEKVFLECVQDMDHENMFWYRQDPGLGLRLIYFSYDVKMKEKGDIPEGYSVSREKKERFSLILESASTNQTSMYLCASSFTRRVDEAFFGQGTRLTVV.

This clone was seen more than once but under ten times. The chain carries TRBV2 and TRBJ1-5; TRBD1 matches at 8 bases. V was pared by 3 bases and J by 4 bases, with 5 bases of the junction left unmatched. CDR1 is SNHLY, CDR2 FYNNEI, per germline. CDR3 length: 15 amino acids. The CDR3 sequence is CASSETGVNNQPQHF. The CDR3 region has the DNA TGTGCCAGCAGTGAGACAGGGGTCAATAATCAGCCCCAGCATTTT.

The rearrangement joins TRBV11-2 to TRBJ2-2; 7 bases map to TRBD1. The CDR3 extends over 13 amino acids. The V gene end was trimmed by 3 bases and the J gene end by 5 bases; junction bases not matched to a gene: 0. Germline V lookup: CDR1 SGHAT, CDR2 FQNNGV. The CDR3: CASSLTGTGELFF. The CDR3 DNA follows: TGTGCCAGCAGCTTGACAGGGACCGGGGAGCTGTTTTTT.

The J gene is TRBJ2-3, the V gene TRBV4-3; 10 bases are a match to TRBD1. Unmatched junction bases numbered 3, after V lost 3 bases and J lost 3 bases. CDR1 is LGHNA and CDR2 is YSLEER in the germline V gene. CDR3 length: 15 amino acids. CDR3 amino acids: CASSQGQGRTDTQYF. CDR3 nucleotides: TGCGCCAGCAGCCAGGGACAGGGGAGGACAGATACGCAGTATTTT.

The chain's CDR3 is CASSLSSLKNIQYF. CDR3 bases: TGTGCCAGCAGCTTAAGCTCCCTAAAAAACATTCAGTACTTC. J is TRBJ2-4 and V is TRBV11-1; D unresolved. This CDR3 is 14 amino acids long. V was shortened by 2 bases and J by 4 bases, with 9 bases between the two germline ends. The germline CDR1 and CDR2 sequences are SGHAT and FQDESV (reference sequence).

CDR3 DNA: TGCAGCGTTGCTCAGGATCAAGAGACCCAGTACTTC. This translates into CSVAQDQETQYF. V and J are TRBV29-1 and TRBJ2-5; D is ambiguous. This CDR3 has 12 residues. CDR1 is SQVTM and CDR2 is ANQGSEA in the germline V gene. Trimming left V 4 bases short and J 2 bases short, with 8 bases between.

The chain joins TRBV7-2 to TRBJ2-2; D is ambiguous. Trimming left V 0 bases short and J 0 bases short, with 11 bases between. Germline CDR1 and CDR2: SGHTA and FQGNSA. This CDR3 spans 17 amino acids. In DNA, the CDR3 is TGTGCCAGCAGCTTAGCTGTTCCAGGAGCGAACACCGGGGAGCTGTTTTTT. Amino acid sequence: CASSLAVPGANTGELFF. Combining the CDR3 with reference TRBV7-2 and TRBJ2-2 gives the whole variable domain GAGVSQSPSNKVTEKGKDVELRCDPISGHTALYWYRQSLGQGLEFLIYFQGNSAPDKSGLPSDRFSAERTGGSVSTLTIQRTQQEDSAVYLCASSLAVPGANTGELFFGEGSRLTVL.

V usage is TRBV6-1 and J usage is TRBJ1-2; maybe TRBD1 (6 bases). Trimming stripped 2 bases from V and 6 bases from J, with 7 bases between. CDR1 MNHNS and CDR2 SASEGT come from the germline V gene. CDR3 length: 12 residues. The CDR3 spells CASSEWTDGYTF. DNA of the CDR3: TGTGCCAGCAGTGAATGGACAGATGGCTACACCTTC.

The chain carries TRBV5-1 and TRBJ2-7; D unresolved. Deletions cut 6 bases from V and 0 bases from J, with 16 bases between. Germline CDR1 is SGHRS and CDR2 is YFSETQ. The CDR3 is 15 amino acids. The CDR3 bases are TGCGCCAGCAACCCCGGTGGTGTACCCTCCTACGAGCAGTACTTC. Its translation: CASNPGGVPSYEQYF.

V is TRBV18 and J is TRBJ1-2; possibly TRBD1 for D (6 bases). V lost 1 base, J lost 1 base, and 16 bases lay in between. The V gene's germline CDR1 is KGHSH and CDR2 LQKENI. This CDR3 spans 17 amino acids. CDR3 protein: CASSPLLPDSGNYGYTF. In DNA, the CDR3 is TGTGCCAGCTCACCACTCTTACCGGACAGCGGTAACTATGGCTACACCTTC. Complete variable domain (other parts from reference TRBV18 and TRBJ1-2): NAGVMQNPRHLVRRRGQEARLRCSPMKGHSHVYWYRQLPEEGLKFMVYLQKENIIDESGMPKERFSAEFPKEGPSILRIQQVVRGDSAAYFCASSPLLPDSGNYGYTFGSGTRLTVV.

The chain recombines TRBV28 with TRBJ1-4; the D gene is possibly TRBD1 (6 bases). V was pared by 11 bases and J by 5 bases, with 18 bases between. The germline gives CDR1 MDHEN, CDR2 SYDVKM. This CDR3 is built from 14 residues. In DNA form, the CDR3 reads TGTGCCGTGCATGGGGGCAAACAAAATGAAAAACTGTTTTTT. Translated, it gives CAVHGGKQNEKLFF.

This sequence joins TRBV5-4 and TRBJ1-1; D not resolved. This CDR3 is built from 13 residues. V was clipped by 4 bases and J by 0 bases, with 7 bases between them. Per germline, CDR1 SGHNT and CDR2 YYREEE (reference sequence). The CDR3 region is CASSTDMNTEAFF. The CDR3 DNA reads TGTGCCAGCAGCACCGATATGAACACTGAAGCTTTCTTT.

This clone was seen once. As DNA, the CDR3 is TGTGCCAGCAGCCGCGGGCTTGAGGGCTACACCTTC. This sequence encodes CASSRGLEGYTF. The rearrangement uses TRBV7-2 and TRBJ1-2; D call uncertain. V shed 5 bases and J shed 8 bases, with 12 bases lying between them. CDR3 length: 12 amino acids. Per germline, CDR1 SGHTA and CDR2 FQGNSA. Filled out from reference TRBV7-2 and TRBJ1-2, the complete variable domain reads GAGVSQSPSNKVTEKGKDVELRCDPISGHTALYWYRQSLGQGLEFLIYFQGNSAPDKSGLPSDRFSAERTGGSVSTLTIQRTQQEDSAVYLCASSRGLEGYTFGSGTRLTVV.

The rearrangement joins TRBV11-3 to TRBJ1-1; tentatively, D is TRBD1 (5 bases). Trimming took 5 bases from V and 11 from J, leaving 24 bases between them. CDR1 is SGHNT and CDR2 is YENEEA in the germline V gene. The CDR3 runs 15 residues. The CDR3 DNA follows: TGTGCCAGCAGCCCTCGGGGCAAAACCCCTCCGAAGGCTTTCTTT. Its protein is CASSPRGKTPPKAFF. The variable domain in full, completed from reference TRBV11-3 and TRBJ1-1, reads EAGVVQSPRYKIIEKKQPVAFWCNPISGHNTLYWYLQNLGQGPELLIRYENEEAVDDSQLPKDRFSAERLKGVDSTLKIQPAELGDSAVYLCASSPRGKTPPKAFFGQGTRLTVV.

This sequence joins TRBV7-9 and TRBJ2-1; TRBD2 is a possible D gene (6 bases). Germline CDR1 is SEHNR and CDR2 is FQNEAQ (reference sequence). Trimming left V 8 bases short and J 7 bases short, with 6 bases between. This CDR3 region has 10 residues. The CDR3 reads CASGGNEQFF. CDR3 sequence (DNA): TGTGCCAGCGGAGGGAATGAGCAGTTCTTC.

The rearrangement joins TRBV19 to TRBJ1-5, with TRBD1 matching 11 bases. Germline loops: CDR1 LNHDA, CDR2 SQIVND (reference sequence). Trimming at V came to 7 bases and at J to 6 bases, leaving 5 bases not matched to a gene. The CDR3 consists of 14 residues. The CDR3 spells CASTGTGGLQPQHF. CDR3 in DNA: TGTGCCAGTACCGGGACAGGGGGTCTTCAGCCCCAGCATTTT.

The genes are TRBV19 and TRBJ2-1; D gene unclear. Trimming took off 3 bases at V and 3 bases at J, with 12 bases between the two ends. The CDR3 contains 15 residues. CDR1 and CDR2 from the germline V gene are LNHDA and SQIVND (reference sequence). The chain's CDR3 is CASSMSASLYNEQFF. The DNA for the CDR3 is TGTGCCAGTAGTATGTCGGCTAGTCTCTACAATGAGCAGTTCTTC.

The chain links TRBV5-4 to TRBJ2-3; tentatively, D is TRBD2 (6 bases). V lost 0 bases and J 3 bases, leaving 14 bases between the germline ends. Germline-derived CDR1 and CDR2 are SGHNT and YYREEE (reference sequence). The CDR3 has 16 amino acids. As DNA, the CDR3 is TGTGCCAGCAGCTTGGTACGGGGGAGAGATACAGATACGCAGTATTTT. Protein: CASSLVRGRDTDTQYF.

The chain combines TRBV7-2 with TRBJ1-4; D possibly corresponds to TRBD1 (6 bases). With 2 bases removed from V and 8 bases from J, the gap between germline ends came to 12 bases. There are 14 residues in the CDR3. Germline CDR1 and CDR2: SGHTA and FQGNSA. The CDR3 sequence: CASSLSATGEKLFF. CDR3 DNA: TGTGCCAGCAGCTTAAGCGCGACAGGAGAAAAACTGTTTTTT.

Sample share makes this clone large (0.1 to 1%). This chain uses TRBV30 with TRBJ1-1; D perhaps matches TRBD1 (6 bases). Trimming removed 3 bases from V and 1 base from J, with 18 bases in between. This CDR3 is built from 16 residues. Germline V gene data show CDR1 as GTSNPN and CDR2 as SVGIG (reference sequence). The CDR3 coding sequence is TGTGCCTGGAGGCGCGGGGGGGCCGGAACGAACACTGAAGCTTTCTTT. The encoded protein is CAWRRGGAGTNTEAFF.